This TCR beta chain originates from a study of shared clonotypes between healthy human individuals. Findings and limits, study-wide: In contrast to clonotypes shared by all four donors, non-shared clonotypes had lower generation probabilities.

Data came from immunoSEQ multiplex PCR; TCRdb stores just in-frame clones and leaves some out. Of over 2 million clones listed, roughly 92% were seen once; the top ten hold 0.37%. Worth noting for this clone: Its antigen is not known.

The CDR3 runs to 14 residues. V was shortened by 2 bases and J by 2 bases, with 9 bases between the two germline ends. Germline V CDR1 and CDR2: KGHSH, LQKENI. The sequencing sample was made of naive CD4+ T cells from PBMCs. Noted subset: CD45RA+ positively selected. This chain uses TRBV18 with TRBJ1-1; D gene ambiguous. The TCR was taken from a man between 18 and 29 years old in good health. Some clones in this sample may be carry-over from other donors' samples. The CDR3 DNA follows: TGTGCCAGCTCACCAAACAGCGTCAACACTGAAGCTTTCTTT. This translates into CASSPNSVNTEAFF.